This TCR beta chain is drawn from a study of T cell repertoires in cytomegalovirus infection. Germline V gene sequence: CDR1 MNHEY, CDR2 SMNVEV (reference sequence). V lost 4 bases and J 5 bases, leaving 18 bases between the germline ends. The CDR3 runs to 16 residues. Each CDR3 protein gets one entry after TCRdb re-called the reads with MiXCR. The sample has roughly 990,000 distinct CDR3 sequences, less than 40% seen once. This clonotype has at least ten counts. Its antigen is unknown. The specimen comprised cultured CD8+ T cells from PBMCs, sampled from culture after CMV antigen stimulation. The rearrangement links TRBV27 to TRBJ1-5, with D possibly TRBD1 on 5 matching bases. The sequence was collected from a human donor in good health (CMV status not recorded). Some clones in this sample may be carry-over from other donors' samples. CDR3 bases: TGTGCCAGCAGTTCCGGGACCCCGGGGAGATATCAGCCCCAGCATTTT. Translated, it gives CASSSGTPGRYQPQHF.